The sequence of this T cell receptor beta chain was determined in a study of CD8 T cells in Susac syndrome. Regarding the study as a whole: The study recognized that the number of individuals in its TCR sequencing and HLA analysis was relatively small.

Sequencing of TCR beta drew on CD8+ and CD4+ T cells from blood. A quantity of about 0.5 to 1 ug RNA underwent reverse transcription using random hexamers. immunoSEQ multiplex PCR amplified TCR beta CDR3 across 54 Vbeta, 13 Jbeta. One entry per CDR3 protein results from TCRdb running MiXCR on the immunoSEQ multiplex PCR reads. The sample includes 160,000 or so distinct CDR3 sequences, 90% to 95% of them seen just once. Concerning this clonotype itself: Its antigen is unidentified.

The receptor's source is a human donor in good health. Sequencing was carried out using CD4+ T cells from PBMCs.

CDR3 protein: CASSRTRSQDTQYF. DNA of the CDR3: TGTGCCAGCAGTCGGACTAGGTCCCAAGATACGCAGTATTTT. The chain carries TRBV6-5 and TRBJ2-3; 7 bases are shared with TRBD2. V dropped 5 bases and J dropped 5; count of bases not matched to a gene: 7. The CDR3 extends over 14 amino acids. Per the germline V gene, CDR1 is MNHEY and CDR2 is SVGAGI.